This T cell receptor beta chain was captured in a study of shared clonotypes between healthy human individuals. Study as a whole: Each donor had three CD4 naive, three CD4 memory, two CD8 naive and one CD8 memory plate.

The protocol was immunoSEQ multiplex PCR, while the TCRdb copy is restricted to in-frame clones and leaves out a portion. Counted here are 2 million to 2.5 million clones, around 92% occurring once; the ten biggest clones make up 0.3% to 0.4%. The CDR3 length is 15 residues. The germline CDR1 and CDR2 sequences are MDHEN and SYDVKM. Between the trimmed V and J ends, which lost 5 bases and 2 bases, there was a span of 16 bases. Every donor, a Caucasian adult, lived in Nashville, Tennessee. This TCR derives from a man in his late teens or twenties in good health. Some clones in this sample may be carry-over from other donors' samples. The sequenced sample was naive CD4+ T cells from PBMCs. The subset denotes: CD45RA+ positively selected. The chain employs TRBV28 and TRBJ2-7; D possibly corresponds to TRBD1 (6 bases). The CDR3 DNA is TGTGCCAGCAGTACACAGGGTGCTATCCCCTACGAGCAGTACTTC. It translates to CASSTQGAIPYEQYF.